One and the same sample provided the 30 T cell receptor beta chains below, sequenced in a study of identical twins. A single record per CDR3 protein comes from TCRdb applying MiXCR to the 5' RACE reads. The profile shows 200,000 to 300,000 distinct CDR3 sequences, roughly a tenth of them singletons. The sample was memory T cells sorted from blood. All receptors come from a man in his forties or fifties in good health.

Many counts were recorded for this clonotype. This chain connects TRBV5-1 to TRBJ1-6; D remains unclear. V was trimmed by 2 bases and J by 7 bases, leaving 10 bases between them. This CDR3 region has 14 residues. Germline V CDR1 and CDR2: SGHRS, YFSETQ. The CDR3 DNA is TGCGCCAGCAGCTTTGGTTTCGGGAATTCACCCCTCCACTTT. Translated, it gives CASSFGFGNSPLHF.

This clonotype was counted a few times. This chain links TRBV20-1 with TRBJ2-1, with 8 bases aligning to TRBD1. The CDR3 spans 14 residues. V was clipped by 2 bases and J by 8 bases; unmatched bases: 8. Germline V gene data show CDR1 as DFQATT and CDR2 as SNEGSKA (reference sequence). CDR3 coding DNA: TGCAGTGCTAGACGGGAACAGGGGGTATATGAGCAGTTCTTC. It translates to CSARREQGVYEQFF.

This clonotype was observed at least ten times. The CDR3 region is CASKGSGGLSDGYTF. In DNA form, the CDR3 reads TGTGCCAGTAAAGGGTCAGGGGGACTTTCGGATGGCTACACCTTC. V and J are TRBV19 and TRBJ1-2; 7 bases match TRBD1. The germline CDR1 and CDR2 sequences are LNHDA and SQIVND (reference sequence). V dropped 7 bases and J dropped 6; count of bases not matched to a gene: 14. The CDR3 length is 15 residues. The full variable domain, in which reference TRBV19 and TRBJ1-2 provide the parts outside the CDR3, is DGGITQSPKYLFRKEGQNVTLSCEQNLNHDAMYWYRQDPGQGLRLIYYSQIVNDFQKGDIAEGYSVSREKKESFPLTVTSAQKNPTAFYLCASKGSGGLSDGYTFGSGTRLTVV.

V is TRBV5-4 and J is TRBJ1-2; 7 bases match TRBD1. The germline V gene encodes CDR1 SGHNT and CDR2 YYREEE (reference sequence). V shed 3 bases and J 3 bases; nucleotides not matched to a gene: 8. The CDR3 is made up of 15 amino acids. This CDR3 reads CASSWGTEDYYGYTF. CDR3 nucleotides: TGTGCCAGCAGCTGGGGGACAGAGGATTACTATGGCTACACCTTC.

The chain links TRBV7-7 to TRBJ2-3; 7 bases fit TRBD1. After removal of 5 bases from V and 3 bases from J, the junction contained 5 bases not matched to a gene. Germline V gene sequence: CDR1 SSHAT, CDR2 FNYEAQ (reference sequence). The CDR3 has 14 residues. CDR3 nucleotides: TGTGCCAGCAGCACTGGGACAGAAACAGATACGCAGTATTTT. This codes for CASSTGTETDTQYF.

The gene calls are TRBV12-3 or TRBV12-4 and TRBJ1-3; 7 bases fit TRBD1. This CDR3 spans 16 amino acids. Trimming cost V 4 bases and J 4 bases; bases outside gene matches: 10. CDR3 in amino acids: CASSYRSTGSGNTIYF. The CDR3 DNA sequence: TGTGCCAGCAGTTACCGGTCGACAGGGTCAGGAAACACCATATATTTT.

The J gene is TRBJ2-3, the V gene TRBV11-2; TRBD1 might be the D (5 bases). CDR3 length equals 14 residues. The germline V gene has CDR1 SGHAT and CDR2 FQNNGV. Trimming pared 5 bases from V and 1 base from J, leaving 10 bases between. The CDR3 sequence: CASSPGPRTDTQYF. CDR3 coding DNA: TGTGCCAGCAGCCCAGGGCCCCGCACAGATACGCAGTATTTT.

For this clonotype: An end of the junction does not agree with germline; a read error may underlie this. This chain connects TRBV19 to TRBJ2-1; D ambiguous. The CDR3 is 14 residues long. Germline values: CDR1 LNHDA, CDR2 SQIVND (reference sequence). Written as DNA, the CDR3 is TGTGCCAGTAGTATAGACTCGGGCTTCAATGGGCAGTTCTTC. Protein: CASSIDSGFNGQFF.

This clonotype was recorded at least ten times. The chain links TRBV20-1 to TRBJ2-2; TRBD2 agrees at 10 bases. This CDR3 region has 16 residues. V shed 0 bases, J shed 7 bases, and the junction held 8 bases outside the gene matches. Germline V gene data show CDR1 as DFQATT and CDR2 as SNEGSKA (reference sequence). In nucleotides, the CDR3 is TGCAGTGCTAGAGATGCGTCTAGCGGGAGTCTCGGGGAGCTGTTTTTT. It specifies CSARDASSGSLGELFF.

The chain's CDR3 is CASSVAGSNEQFF. The CDR3 region has the DNA TGTGCCAGCAGCGTAGCGGGGAGCAATGAGCAGTTCTTC. The rearrangement uses TRBV9 and TRBJ2-1, with a tentative D call TRBD2 (5 bases). This CDR3 is 13 amino acids long. Trimming pared 0 bases from V and 6 bases from J, leaving 7 bases between. The germline gives CDR1 SGDLS, CDR2 YYNGEE.

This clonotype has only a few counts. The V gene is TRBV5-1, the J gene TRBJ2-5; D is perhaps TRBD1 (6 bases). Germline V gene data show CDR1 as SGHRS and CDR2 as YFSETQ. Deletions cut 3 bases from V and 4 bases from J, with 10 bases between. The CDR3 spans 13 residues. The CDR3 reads CASSWTVGETQYF. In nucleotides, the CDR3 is TGCGCCAGCAGCTGGACAGTTGGAGAGACCCAGTACTTC.

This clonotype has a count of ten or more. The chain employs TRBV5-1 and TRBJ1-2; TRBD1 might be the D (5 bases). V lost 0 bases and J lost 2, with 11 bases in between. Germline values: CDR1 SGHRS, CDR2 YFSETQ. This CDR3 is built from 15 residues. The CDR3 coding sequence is TGCGCCAGCAGCTTGGGACAGAAAATCAACTATGGCTACACCTTC. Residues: CASSLGQKINYGYTF.

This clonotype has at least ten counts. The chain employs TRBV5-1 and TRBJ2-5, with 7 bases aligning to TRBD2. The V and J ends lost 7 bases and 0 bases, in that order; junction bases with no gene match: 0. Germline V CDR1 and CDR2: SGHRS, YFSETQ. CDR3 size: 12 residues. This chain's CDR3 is CASGGDQETQYF. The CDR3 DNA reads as TGCGCCAGCGGGGGGGACCAAGAGACCCAGTACTTC.

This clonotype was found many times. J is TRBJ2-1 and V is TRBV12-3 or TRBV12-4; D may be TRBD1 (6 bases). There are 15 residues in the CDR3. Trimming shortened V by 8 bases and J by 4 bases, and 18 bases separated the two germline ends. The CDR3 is CASGGDLTGYNEQFF. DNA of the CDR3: TGTGCCAGCGGTGGGGACCTGACAGGTTACAATGAGCAGTTCTTC.

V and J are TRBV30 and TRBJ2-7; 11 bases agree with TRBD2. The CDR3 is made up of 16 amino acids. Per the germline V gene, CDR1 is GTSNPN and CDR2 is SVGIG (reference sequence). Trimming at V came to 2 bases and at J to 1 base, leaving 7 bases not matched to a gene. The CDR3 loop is CAWSLLAGGNSYEQYF. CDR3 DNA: TGTGCCTGGAGTCTCCTAGCGGGAGGTAATTCCTACGAGCAGTACTTC.

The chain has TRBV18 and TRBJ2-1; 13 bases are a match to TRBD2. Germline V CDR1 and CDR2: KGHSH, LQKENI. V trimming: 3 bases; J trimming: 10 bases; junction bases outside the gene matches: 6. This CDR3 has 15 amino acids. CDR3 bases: TGTGCCAGCTCACCGGGACTAGCGGGGACCGGGGAGCAGTTCTTC. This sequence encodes CASSPGLAGTGEQFF.

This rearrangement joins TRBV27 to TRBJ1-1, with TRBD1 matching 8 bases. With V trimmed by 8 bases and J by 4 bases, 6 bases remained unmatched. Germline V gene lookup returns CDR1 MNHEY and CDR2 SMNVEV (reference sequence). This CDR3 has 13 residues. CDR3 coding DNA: TGTGCCAGCCTCAGGGGGCGCGGCACTGAAGCTTTCTTT. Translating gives CASLRGRGTEAFF.

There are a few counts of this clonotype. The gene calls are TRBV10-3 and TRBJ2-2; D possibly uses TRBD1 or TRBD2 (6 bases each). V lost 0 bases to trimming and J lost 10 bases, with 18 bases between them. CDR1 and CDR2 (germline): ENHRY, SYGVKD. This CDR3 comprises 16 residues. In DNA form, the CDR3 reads TGTGCCATCAGTGAGTCGAGGGGGGCAGCATGGGAGGAGCTGTTTTTT. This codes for CAISESRGAAWEELFF.

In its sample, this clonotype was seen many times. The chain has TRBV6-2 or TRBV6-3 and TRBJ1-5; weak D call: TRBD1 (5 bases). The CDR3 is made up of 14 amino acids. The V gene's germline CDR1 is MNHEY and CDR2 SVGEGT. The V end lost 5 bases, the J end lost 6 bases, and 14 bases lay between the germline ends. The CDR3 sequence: CASSPGPGGQPQHF. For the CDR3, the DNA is TGTGCCAGCAGTCCGGGGCCGGGAGGTCAGCCCCAGCATTTT.

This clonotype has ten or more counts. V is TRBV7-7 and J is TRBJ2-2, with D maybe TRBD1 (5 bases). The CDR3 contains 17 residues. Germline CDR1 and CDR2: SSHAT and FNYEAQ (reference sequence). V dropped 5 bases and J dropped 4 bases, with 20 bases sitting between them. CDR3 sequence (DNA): TGTGCCAGCAGCCCCCACTCGATAGGGGTAACCACCGGGGAGCTGTTTTTT. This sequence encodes CASSPHSIGVTTGELFF.

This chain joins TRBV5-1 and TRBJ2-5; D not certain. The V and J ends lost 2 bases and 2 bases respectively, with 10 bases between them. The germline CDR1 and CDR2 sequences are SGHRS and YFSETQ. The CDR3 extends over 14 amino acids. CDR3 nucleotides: TGCGCCAGCAGCTTCACGGTCAGACAAGAGACCCAGTACTTC. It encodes CASSFTVRQETQYF.

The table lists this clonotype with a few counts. The CDR3 DNA sequence: TGTGCCAGCAGCAAAGAGGTCCCCTATGGCTACACCTTC. Translated: CASSKEVPYGYTF. The rearrangement links TRBV21-1 to TRBJ1-2; TRBD1, the D gene given by the table, was not confirmed from the DNA. TRBV21-1 is assigned pseudogene status. CDR3 size: 13 residues.

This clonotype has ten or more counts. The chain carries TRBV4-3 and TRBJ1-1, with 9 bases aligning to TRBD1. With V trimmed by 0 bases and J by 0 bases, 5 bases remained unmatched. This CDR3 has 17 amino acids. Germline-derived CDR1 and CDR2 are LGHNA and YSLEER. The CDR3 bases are TGCGCCAGCAGCCAAGATGTCTGGACAGGGGTGAACACTGAAGCTTTCTTT. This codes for CASSQDVWTGVNTEAFF.

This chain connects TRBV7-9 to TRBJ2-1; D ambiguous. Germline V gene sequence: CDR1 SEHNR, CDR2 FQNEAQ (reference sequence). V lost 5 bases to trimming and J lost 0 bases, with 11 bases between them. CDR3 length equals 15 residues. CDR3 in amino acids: CASSTGRRSYNEQFF. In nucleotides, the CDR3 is TGTGCCAGCAGCACCGGACGGCGCTCCTACAATGAGCAGTTCTTC.

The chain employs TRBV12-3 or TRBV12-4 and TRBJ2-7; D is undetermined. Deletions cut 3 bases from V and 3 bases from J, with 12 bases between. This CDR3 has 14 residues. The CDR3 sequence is CASSLRAAGYEQYF. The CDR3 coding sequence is TGTGCCAGCAGTTTGAGAGCCGCCGGCTACGAGCAGTACTTC.

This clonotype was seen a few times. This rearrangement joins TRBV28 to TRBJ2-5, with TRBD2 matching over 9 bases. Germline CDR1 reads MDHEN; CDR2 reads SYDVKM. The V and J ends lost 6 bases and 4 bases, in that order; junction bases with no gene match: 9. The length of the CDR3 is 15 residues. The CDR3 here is CASSPGLAGRETQYF. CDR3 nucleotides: TGTGCCAGCAGCCCCGGGCTAGCGGGGAGAGAGACCCAGTACTTC.

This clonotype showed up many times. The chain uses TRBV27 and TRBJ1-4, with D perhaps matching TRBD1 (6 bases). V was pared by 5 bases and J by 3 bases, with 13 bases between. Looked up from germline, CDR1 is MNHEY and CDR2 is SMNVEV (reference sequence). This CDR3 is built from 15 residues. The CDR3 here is CASSQKQGANEKLFF. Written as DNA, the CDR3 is TGTGCCAGCAGTCAAAAACAGGGCGCTAATGAAAAACTGTTTTTT.

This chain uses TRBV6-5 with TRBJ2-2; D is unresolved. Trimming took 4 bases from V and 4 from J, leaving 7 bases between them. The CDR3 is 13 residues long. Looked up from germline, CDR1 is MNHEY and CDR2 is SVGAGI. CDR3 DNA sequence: TGTGCCAGCAGTTTACACACCACCGGGGAGCTGTTTTTT. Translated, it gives CASSLHTTGELFF.

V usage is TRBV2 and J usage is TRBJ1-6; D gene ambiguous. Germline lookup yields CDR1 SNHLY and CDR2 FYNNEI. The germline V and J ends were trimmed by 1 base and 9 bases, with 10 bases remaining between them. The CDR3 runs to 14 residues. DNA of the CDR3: TGTGCCAGCAGTGAAGGGACTTCCCCTTCACCCCTCCACTTT. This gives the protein CASSEGTSPSPLHF.

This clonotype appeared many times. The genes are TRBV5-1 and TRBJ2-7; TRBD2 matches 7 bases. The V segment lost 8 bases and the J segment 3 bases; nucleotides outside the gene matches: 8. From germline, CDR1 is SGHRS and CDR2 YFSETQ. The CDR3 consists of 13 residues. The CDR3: CASRLAPNYEQYF. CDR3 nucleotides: TGCGCCAGTCGACTAGCCCCTAACTACGAGCAGTACTTC.